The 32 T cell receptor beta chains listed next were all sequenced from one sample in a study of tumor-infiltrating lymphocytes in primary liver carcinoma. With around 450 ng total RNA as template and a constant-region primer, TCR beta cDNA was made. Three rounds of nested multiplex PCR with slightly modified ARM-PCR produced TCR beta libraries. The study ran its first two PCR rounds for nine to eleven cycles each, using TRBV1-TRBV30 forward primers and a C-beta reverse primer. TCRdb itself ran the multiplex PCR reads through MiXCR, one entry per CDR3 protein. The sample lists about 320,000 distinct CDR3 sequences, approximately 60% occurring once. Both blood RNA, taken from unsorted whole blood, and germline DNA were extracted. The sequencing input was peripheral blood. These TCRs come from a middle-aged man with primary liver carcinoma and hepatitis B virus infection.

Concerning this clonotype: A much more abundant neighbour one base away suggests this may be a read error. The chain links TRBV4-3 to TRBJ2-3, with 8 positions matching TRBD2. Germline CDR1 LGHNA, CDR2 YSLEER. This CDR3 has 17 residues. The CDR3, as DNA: TGCGCCAGCAGCCCCACCGGGAGTGGACTAGCAACAGAAACGCAGTATTTT. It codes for CASSPTGSGLATETQYF.

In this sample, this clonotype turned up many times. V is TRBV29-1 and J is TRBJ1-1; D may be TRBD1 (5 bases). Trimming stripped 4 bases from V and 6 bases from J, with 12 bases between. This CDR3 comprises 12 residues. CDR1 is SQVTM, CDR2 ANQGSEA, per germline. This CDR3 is CSVAQGRAEAFF. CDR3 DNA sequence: TGCAGCGTTGCTCAGGGAAGGGCTGAAGCTTTCTTT.

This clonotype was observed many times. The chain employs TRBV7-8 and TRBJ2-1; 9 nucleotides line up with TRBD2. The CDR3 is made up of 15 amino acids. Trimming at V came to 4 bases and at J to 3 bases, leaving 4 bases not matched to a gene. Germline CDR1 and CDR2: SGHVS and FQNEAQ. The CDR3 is CASSSSGRLYNEQFF. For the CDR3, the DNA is TGTGCCAGCAGCTCAAGCGGGAGGCTCTACAATGAGCAGTTCTTC.

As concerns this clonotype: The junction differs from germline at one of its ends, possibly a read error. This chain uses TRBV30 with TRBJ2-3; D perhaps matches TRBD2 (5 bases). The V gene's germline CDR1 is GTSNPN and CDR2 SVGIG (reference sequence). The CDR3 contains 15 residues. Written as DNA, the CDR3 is TGTGCCTGGGGTGTACTCCAGCGGAACACGGATACGCAGTATTTT. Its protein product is CAWGVLQRNTDTQYF.

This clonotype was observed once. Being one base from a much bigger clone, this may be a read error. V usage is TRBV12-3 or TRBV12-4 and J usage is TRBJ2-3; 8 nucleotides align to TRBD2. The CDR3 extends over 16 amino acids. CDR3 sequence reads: CASSLGTSRFTDTQFF. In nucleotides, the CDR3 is TGTGCCAGCAGTTTAGGGACTAGCAGGTTTACAGATACGCAGTTTTTT.

The CDR3 coding sequence is TGCGCCAGCAGCTTGGCGCAGGGCGGAGACTTCGAGCAGTTCTTC. This gives the protein CASSLAQGGDFEQFF. The chain links TRBV5-1 to TRBJ2-1; TRBD1 is a possible D gene (5 bases). The V end lost 0 bases, the J end lost 10 bases, and 17 bases lay between the germline ends. This CDR3 comprises 15 residues. CDR1 is SGHRS and CDR2 is YFSETQ in the germline V gene.

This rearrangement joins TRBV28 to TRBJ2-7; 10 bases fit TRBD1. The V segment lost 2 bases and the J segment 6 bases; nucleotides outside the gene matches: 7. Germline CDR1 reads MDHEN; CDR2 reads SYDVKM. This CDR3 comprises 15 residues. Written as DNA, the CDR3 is TGTGCCAGCAGTTTAGCCGGGACAGGGGTTCTCGAGCAGTACTTC. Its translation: CASSLAGTGVLEQYF.

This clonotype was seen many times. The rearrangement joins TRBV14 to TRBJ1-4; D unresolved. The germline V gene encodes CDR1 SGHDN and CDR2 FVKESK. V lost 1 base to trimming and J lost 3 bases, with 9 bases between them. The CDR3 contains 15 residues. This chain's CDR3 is CASSQVAEPNEKLFF. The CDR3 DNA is TGTGCCAGCAGCCAAGTCGCAGAGCCTAATGAAAAACTGTTTTTT.

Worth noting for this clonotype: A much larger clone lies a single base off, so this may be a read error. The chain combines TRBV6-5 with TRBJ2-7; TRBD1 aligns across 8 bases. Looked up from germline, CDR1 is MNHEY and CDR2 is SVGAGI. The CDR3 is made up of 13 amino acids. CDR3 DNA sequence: TGTGCCAGCAGTCGAAGGACAGGGAGCGAGCAGCACTTC. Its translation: CASSRRTGSEQHF.

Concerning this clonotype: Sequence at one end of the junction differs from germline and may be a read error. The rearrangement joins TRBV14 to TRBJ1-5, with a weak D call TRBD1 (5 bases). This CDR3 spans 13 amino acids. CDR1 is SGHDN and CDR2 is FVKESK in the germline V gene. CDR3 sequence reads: CASSRFDRQPQHF. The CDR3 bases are TGTGCCAGCAGCCGATTCGACAGACAGCCACAGCATTTT.

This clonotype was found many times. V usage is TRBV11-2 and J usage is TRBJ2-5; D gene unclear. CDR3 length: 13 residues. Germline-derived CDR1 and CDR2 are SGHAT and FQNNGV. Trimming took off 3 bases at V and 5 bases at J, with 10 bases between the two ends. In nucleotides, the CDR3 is TGTGCCAGCAGCTTCCCTTACGGGGAGACCCAGTACTTC. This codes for CASSFPYGETQYF.

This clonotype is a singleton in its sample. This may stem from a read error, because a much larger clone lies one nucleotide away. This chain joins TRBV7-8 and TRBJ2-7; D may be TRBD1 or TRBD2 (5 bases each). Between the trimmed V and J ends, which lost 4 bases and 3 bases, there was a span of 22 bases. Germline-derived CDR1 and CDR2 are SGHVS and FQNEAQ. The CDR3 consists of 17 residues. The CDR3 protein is CASSSFGAAQADYEQYF. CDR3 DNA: TGTGCCAGCAGCTCTTTCGGAGCGGCACAGGCGGACTACGAGCAGTACTTC. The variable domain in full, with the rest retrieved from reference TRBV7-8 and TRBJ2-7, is GAGVSQSPRYKVAKRGQDVALRCDPISGHVSLFWYQQALGQGPEFLTYFQNEAQLDKSGLPSDRFFAERPEGSVSTLKIQRTQQEDSAVYLCASSSFGAAQADYEQYFGPGTRLTVT.

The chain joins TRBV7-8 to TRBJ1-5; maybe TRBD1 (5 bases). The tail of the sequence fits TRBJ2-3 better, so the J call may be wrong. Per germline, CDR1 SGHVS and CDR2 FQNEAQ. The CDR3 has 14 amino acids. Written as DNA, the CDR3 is TGTGCCAGCAGCTTAGCAGGGGTGGGTCAGCCCCAGTATTTT. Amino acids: CASSLAGVGQPQYF.

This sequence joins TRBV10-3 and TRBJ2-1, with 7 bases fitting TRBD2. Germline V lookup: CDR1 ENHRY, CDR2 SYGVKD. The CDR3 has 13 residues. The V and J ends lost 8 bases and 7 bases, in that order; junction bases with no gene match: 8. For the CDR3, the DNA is TGTGCCATCGGTATAGCGGGTTGGAATGAGCAGTTCTTC. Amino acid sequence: CAIGIAGWNEQFF.

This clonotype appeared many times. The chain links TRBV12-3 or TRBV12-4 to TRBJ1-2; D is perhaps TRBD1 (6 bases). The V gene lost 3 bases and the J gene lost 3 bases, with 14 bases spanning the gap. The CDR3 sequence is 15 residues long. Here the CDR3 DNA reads TGTGCCAGCAGTTTTAGCGGGGGGCAGGACTATGGCTACACCTTC. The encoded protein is CASSFSGGQDYGYTF.

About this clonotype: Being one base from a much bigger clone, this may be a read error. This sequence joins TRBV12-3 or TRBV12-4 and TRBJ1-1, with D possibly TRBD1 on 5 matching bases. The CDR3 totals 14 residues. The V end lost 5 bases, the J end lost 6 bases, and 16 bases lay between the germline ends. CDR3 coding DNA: TGTGCCAGCAGTCCGCCGGCAGGGTACGCTGAAGCTTTCTTT. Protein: CASSPPAGYAEAFF.

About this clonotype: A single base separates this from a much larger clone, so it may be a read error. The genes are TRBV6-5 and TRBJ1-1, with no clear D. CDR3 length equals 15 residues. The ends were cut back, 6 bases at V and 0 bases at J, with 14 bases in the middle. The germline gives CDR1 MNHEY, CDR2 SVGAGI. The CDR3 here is CASRYVAGLNTEAFF. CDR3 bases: TGTGCCAGCAGATACGTCGCCGGCCTGAACACTGAAGCTTTCTTT.

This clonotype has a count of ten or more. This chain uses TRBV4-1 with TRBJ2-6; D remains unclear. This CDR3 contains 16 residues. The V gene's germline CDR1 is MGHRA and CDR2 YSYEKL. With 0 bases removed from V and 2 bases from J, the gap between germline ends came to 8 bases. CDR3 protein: CASSQDPAAGANVLTF. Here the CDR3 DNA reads TGCGCCAGCAGCCAAGATCCCGCGGCTGGGGCCAACGTCCTGACTTTC.

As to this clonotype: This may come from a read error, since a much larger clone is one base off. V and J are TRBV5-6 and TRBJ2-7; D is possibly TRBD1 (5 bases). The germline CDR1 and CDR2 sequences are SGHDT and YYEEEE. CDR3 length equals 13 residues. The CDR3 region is CASSLPGWGEQHF. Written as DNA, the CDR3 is TGTGCCAGCAGCCTACCCGGGTGGGGCGAGCAGCACTTC.

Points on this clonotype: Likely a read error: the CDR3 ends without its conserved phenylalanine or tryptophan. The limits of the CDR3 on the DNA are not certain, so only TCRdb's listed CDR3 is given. Here the CDR3 reads CRGTQGSGELSY. This chain connects TRBV29-1 to TRBJ2-2; the DNA was not compared with TRBD1, the D call given in the table. Germline V lookup: CDR1 SQVTM, CDR2 ANQGSEA. The CDR3 spans 12 residues, counting both ends.

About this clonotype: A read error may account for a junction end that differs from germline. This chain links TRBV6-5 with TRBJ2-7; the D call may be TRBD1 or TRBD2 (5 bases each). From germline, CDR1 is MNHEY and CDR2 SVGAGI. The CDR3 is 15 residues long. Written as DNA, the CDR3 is TGTGCCAGCTCAACCACCGGGGCCCGGACCTACGACCAGTACTTC. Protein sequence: CASSTTGARTYDQYF.

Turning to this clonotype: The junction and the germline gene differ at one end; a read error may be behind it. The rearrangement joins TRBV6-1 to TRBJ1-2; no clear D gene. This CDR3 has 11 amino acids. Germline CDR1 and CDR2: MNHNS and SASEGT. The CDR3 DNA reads TGTGCCAGCGACGGGCGTTATGTCTACACCTTC. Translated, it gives CASDGRYVYTF.

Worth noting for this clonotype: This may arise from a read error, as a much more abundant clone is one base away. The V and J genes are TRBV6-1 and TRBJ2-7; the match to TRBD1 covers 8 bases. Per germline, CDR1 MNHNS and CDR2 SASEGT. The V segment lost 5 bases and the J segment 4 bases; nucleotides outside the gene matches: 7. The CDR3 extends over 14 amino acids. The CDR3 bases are TGTGCCAGCAGTACCGGGGACAGGTGTTACGAGCAGTACTTC. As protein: CASSTGDRCYEQYF.

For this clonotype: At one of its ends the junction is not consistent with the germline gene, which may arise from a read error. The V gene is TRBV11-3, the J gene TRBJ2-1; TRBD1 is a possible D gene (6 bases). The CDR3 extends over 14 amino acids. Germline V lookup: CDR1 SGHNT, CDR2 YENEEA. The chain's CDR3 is CASRVRGRDNEQFF. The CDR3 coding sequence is TGTGCCAGCAGAGTAAGAGGACGGGACAACGAGCAGTTCTTC. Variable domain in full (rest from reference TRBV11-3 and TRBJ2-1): EAGVVQSPRYKIIEKKQPVAFWCNPISGHNTLYWYLQNLGQGPELLIRYENEEAVDDSQLPKDRFSAERLKGVDSTLKIQPAELGDSAVYLCASRVRGRDNEQFFGPGTRLTVL.

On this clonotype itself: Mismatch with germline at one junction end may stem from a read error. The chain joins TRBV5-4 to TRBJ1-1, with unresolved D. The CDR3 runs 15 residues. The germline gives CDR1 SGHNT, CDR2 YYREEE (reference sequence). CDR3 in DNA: TGTGCCAGCAGCTTGGTGATGGGCGGGAATACTGGAGCTTTCTTT. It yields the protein CASSLVMGGNTGAFF.

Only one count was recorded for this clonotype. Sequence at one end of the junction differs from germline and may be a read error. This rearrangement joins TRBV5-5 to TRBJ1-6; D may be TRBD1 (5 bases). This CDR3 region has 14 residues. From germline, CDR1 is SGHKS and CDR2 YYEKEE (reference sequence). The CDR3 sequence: CASSFRDSNSTLHF. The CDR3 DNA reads TGTGCCAGTAGCTTCCGGGACTCCAATTCAACCCTCCACTTT. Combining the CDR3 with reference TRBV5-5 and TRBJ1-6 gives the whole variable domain DAGVTQSPTHLIKTRGQQVTLRCSPISGHKSVSWYQQVLGQGPQFIFQYYEKEERGRGNFPDRFSARQFPNYSSELNVNALLLGDSALYLCASSFRDSNSTLHFGNGTRLTVT.

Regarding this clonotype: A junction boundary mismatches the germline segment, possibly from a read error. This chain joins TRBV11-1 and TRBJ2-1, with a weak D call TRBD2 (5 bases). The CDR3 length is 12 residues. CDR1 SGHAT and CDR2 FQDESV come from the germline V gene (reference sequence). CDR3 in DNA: TGTCCCAGCAGCTTACTAGACTCTGAGCGGTTCTTC. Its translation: CPSSLLDSERFF.

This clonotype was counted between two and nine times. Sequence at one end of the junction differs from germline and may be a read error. DNA of the CDR3: TGTGCCAGCAGCTTTGGGACGGGGAGCTCCTACGAGCAGTACTTC. It is translated as CASSFGTGSSYEQYF. V is TRBV5-1 and J is TRBJ2-7; D is tentatively TRBD1 or TRBD2 (5 bases each). The CDR3 covers 15 residues. From germline, CDR1 is SGHRS and CDR2 YFSETQ.

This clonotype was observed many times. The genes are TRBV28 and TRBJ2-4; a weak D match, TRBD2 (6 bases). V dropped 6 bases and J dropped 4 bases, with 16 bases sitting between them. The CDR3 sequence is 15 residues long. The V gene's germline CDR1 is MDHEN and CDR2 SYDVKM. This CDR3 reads CASSMGGVQKNIQYF. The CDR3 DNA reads TGTGCCAGCAGCATGGGGGGAGTACAGAAAAACATTCAGTACTTC.

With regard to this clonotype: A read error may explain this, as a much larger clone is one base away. In DNA form, the CDR3 reads TGTGCCAGCAGTCTTGCGGACAGGGACATAAGTCAGCCCCAGCATTTT. Amino acids: CASSLADRDISQPQHF. J is TRBJ1-5 and V is TRBV12-3 or TRBV12-4; TRBD1 agrees at 8 bases. V lost 5 bases, J lost 6 bases, and 12 bases stayed unmatched. This CDR3 has 16 residues.

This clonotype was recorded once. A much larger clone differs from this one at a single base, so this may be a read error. For the CDR3, the DNA is TGTGCCAGCAGTGAAAGGTCCCACGAGCAGTACTTC. Translating it yields CASSERSHEQYF. J is TRBJ2-7 and V is TRBV6-1; D uncertain. The germline CDR1 and CDR2 sequences are MNHNS and SASEGT. V shed 2 bases and J shed 5 bases, with 7 bases lying between them. The CDR3 sequence is 12 residues long.

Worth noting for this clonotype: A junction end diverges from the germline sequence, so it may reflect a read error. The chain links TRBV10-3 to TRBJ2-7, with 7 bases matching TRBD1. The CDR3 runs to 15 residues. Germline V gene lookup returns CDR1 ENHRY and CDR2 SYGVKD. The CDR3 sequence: CAIRGPGQRSYEEYF. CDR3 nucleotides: TGTGCCATCAGGGGTCCGGGACAGAGATCCTACGAGGAGTACTTC.